The present T cell receptor beta chain was sequenced within a study of T-cell memory formation after mild COVID-19. Overall study: Across donors, TCR clusters were largely donor specific.

TCR alpha and TCR beta cDNA libraries carrying sample barcodes and UMIs came from 5'RACE with constant-segment primers. TCRdb re-analysed the 5' RACE reads in MiXCR, keeping a single row per CDR3 protein. The sample lists hundreds of thousands of distinct CDR3 sequences; approximately 24% were seen once. The germline CDR1 and CDR2 sequences are ENHRY and SYGVKD. This CDR3 is 14 amino acids long. The germline V and J ends were trimmed by 3 bases and 0 bases, with 7 bases remaining between them. The sample comprised PBMCs or a T cell subset sorted from them (not recorded which). The TCR originated in an adult woman who had mild COVID-19 (a few samples of this study predate the infection). Cell type and time point are not known. V and J are TRBV10-3 and TRBJ2-3; D call uncertain. The CDR3 nucleotides read TGTGCCATCAGTGAAATCCCCAGCACAGATACGCAGTATTTT. It specifies CAISEIPSTDTQYF.